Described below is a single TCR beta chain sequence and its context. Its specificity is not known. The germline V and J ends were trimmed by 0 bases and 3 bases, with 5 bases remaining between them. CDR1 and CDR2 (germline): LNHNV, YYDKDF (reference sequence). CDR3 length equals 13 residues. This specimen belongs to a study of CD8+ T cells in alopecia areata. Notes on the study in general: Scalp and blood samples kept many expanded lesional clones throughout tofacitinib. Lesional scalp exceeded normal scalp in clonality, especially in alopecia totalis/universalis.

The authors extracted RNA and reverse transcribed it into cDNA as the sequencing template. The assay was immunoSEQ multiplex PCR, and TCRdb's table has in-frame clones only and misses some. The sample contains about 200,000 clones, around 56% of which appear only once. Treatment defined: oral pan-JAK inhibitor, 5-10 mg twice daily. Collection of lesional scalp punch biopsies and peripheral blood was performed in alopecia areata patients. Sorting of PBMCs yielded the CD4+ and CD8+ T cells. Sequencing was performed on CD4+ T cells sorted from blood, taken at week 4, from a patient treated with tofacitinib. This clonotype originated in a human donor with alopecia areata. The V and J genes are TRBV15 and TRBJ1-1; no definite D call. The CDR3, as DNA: TGTGCCACCAGCAGAGATGTGGACACTGAAGCTTTCTTT. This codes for CATSRDVDTEAFF.